This TCR beta chain was obtained from a study of shared clonotypes between healthy human individuals. There are many counts of this clone. The antigen remains undetermined. Other DNA sequences in this specimen translate into the identical CDR3. General study findings and limits: Represented diversity, genetic and exposure-history alike, was limited by few donors.

The CDR3 contains 16 residues. J lost 4 bases, V lost 7 bases, and 12 bases had no gene match. Germline assignment: CDR1 MRHNA and CDR2 SNTAGT. Genomic DNA of each subset was evenly split across several immunoSEQ plates. The repertoire was sequenced with immunoSEQ multiplex PCR; TCRdb's copy has only in-frame clones and lacks some. The profile shows about 1.1 million clones, 70% to 85% of them singletons. Donation came from healthy HIV-negative adults that had no recent acute infections or vaccinations. Every one of the donors was a Caucasian adult that lived in Nashville, Tennessee. The material sequenced was memory CD4+ T cells from PBMCs. Subset here: CD45RA-negative fraction. V usage is TRBV6-4 and J usage is TRBJ2-2, with 7 bases aligning to TRBD2. The source is a man in his late teens or twenties in good health. Some clones in this sample may be carry-over from other donors' samples. Written as DNA, the CDR3 is TGTGCCAGCAACCAAGAGGCGGGAGCGGGCACCGGGGAGCTGTTTTTT. This codes for CASNQEAGAGTGELFF.